One and the same sample provided the 5 T cell receptor beta chains below, sequenced in a study of persistence of HIV-infected CD4 T cells. Sequencing used immunoSEQ version 4 in survey mode. Sequencing was performed with immunoSEQ multiplex PCR; in TCRdb, only in-frame clones are kept and a portion is missing. The table includes tens of thousands of clones, 82% detected once. Cells were stimulated with CMV-infected fibroblast lysates at 8 to 10 ug/mL. CD40L/CD69 double-negative CD45RO-high memory CD4+ T cells were collected. These receptors' targets are unknown. Sequenced here: CD4+ T cells sorted from PBMCs after 18-hour stimulation, sampled from a patient who received antiretroviral therapy. Receptors originate from an adult man with HIV who was CMV-seropositive.

This sequence joins TRBV6-5 and TRBJ1-6; a weak D match, TRBD1 (5 bases). Germline CDR1 reads MNHEY; CDR2 reads SVGAGI. The CDR3 totals 13 residues. The V end was cut by 7 bases, the J end by 6 bases, with 10 bases between. The DNA for the CDR3 is TGTGCCAGCACCGACAGACCTAATTCACCCCTCCACTTT. Protein: CASTDRPNSPLHF.

The V call is TRBV6-5, the J call TRBJ2-1, with D perhaps matching TRBD1 or TRBD2 (6 bases each). This CDR3 is built from 15 residues. Germline values: CDR1 MNHEY, CDR2 SVGAGI. The ends were cut back, 2 bases at V and 8 bases at J, with 16 bases in the middle. The CDR3 loop reads CASSYRTGGSHEQFF. CDR3 bases: TGTGCCAGCAGTTACCGTACCGGGGGCTCCCATGAGCAGTTCTTC.

A few counts support this clone. This rearrangement joins TRBV3-1 (or the pseudogene TRBV3-2) to TRBJ1-3; D is unclear. CDR3 length equals 12 residues. Germline CDR1 reads LGHDT; CDR2 reads YNNKEL (reference sequence). Trimming took off 1 base at V and 11 bases at J, with 9 bases between the two ends. The CDR3: CASSQGRGAIYF. The CDR3 DNA is TGTGCCAGCAGCCAAGGGAGAGGCGCCATATATTTT.

The chain employs TRBV19 and TRBJ1-2; D might be TRBD1 (5 bases). In germline, CDR1 is LNHDA, CDR2 SQIVND (reference sequence). The CDR3 is made up of 13 amino acids. Trimming cost V 0 bases and J 8 bases, with 10 bases left between them. CDR3 protein: CASSIDRVSGYTF. The CDR3, as DNA: TGTGCCAGTAGTATAGACAGGGTGAGCGGCTACACCTTC.

The gene calls are TRBV7-2 and TRBJ2-1; no firm D call. CDR1 is SGHTA, CDR2 FQGNSA, per germline. CDR3 size: 13 residues. Trimming stripped 1 base from V and 7 bases from J, with 8 bases between. This chain's CDR3 is CASSLEAANEQFF. The CDR3 DNA is TGTGCCAGCAGCTTAGAGGCAGCTAATGAGCAGTTCTTC.